These 22 T cell receptor beta chains originate from one sample sequenced in a study of blood T cell repertoires in COVID-19. Produced via immunoSEQ multiplex PCR; TCRdb's table is partial and in-frame only. In the table there are roughly 200,000 clones, about nine tenths of which are singletons. The sample consisted of peripheral blood. All receptors derive from a man younger than 35 with active or convalescent COVID-19.

This rearrangement joins TRBV11-2 to TRBJ1-2, with a possible D match to TRBD1 (5 bases). Deletions cut 4 bases from V and 7 bases from J, with 13 bases between. CDR1 SGHAT and CDR2 FQNNGV come from the germline V gene. The CDR3 is 13 amino acids. CDR3 sequence (DNA): TGTGCCAGCAGCTCAAGCGGGGGTTTTGGCTACACCTTC. Residues: CASSSSGGFGYTF.

The gene calls are TRBV9 and TRBJ2-5, with 8 bases aligning to TRBD2. The CDR3 runs 11 residues. J was trimmed by 7 bases and V by 4 bases; bases with no gene match: 0. From germline, CDR1 is SGDLS and CDR2 YYNGEE. CDR3 in DNA: TGTGCCAGCAGCAGCGGGGGGACCCAGTACTTC. This translates into CASSSGGTQYF.

In its sample, this clone was seen once. CDR3 DNA: TGCGCCAGCAGTCAGTTCAAACAGGGGAGCTTTACTGAAGCTTTCTTT. It codes for CASSQFKQGSFTEAFF. This chain joins TRBV23-1 and TRBJ1-1; 7 bases map to TRBD1. TRBV23-1 is flagged as an ORF with uncertain function. Trimming took 3 bases from V and 5 from J; bases not matched to a gene: 12. CDR3 size: 16 residues.

J is TRBJ2-4 and V is TRBV19; D gene uncertain. This CDR3 contains 14 residues. V lost 3 bases and J 0 bases, leaving 6 bases between the germline ends. Germline CDR1 LNHDA, CDR2 SQIVND (reference sequence). Written as DNA, the CDR3 is TGTGCCAGTAGTATGCAGGTAGCCAAAAACATTCAGTACTTC. It codes for CASSMQVAKNIQYF.

The V and J genes are TRBV6-5 and TRBJ2-1; the match to TRBD1 covers 7 bases. CDR1 is MNHEY, CDR2 SVGAGI, per germline. The ends lost 6 bases at V and 7 bases at J; junction bases unmatched: 0. The CDR3 runs 11 residues. The CDR3 coding sequence is TGTGCCAGCAGGACAGGGAATGAGCAGTTCTTC. Amino acids: CASRTGNEQFF.

The chain links TRBV5-4 to TRBJ2-5; no reliable D call. Germline V gene sequence: CDR1 SGHNT, CDR2 YYREEE (reference sequence). Trimming removed 0 bases from V and 4 bases from J, with 10 bases in between. This CDR3 region has 14 residues. The CDR3 bases are TGTGCCAGCAGCTTGGCCGGTTGGGCAGAGACCCAGTACTTC. Residues: CASSLAGWAETQYF.

The rearrangement uses TRBV19 and TRBJ2-7; TRBD1 aligns across 10 bases. In germline, CDR1 is LNHDA, CDR2 SQIVND (reference sequence). CDR3 length: 20 amino acids. Unmatched junction bases numbered 17, after V lost 3 bases and J lost 0 bases. The CDR3 region is CASSIIRSGTGDSSSYEQYF. The CDR3 bases are TGTGCCAGTAGTATCATCCGGTCTGGGACAGGGGACTCCAGCTCCTACGAGCAGTACTTC.

This chain joins TRBV18 and TRBJ2-7; D remains ambiguous. V was shortened by 1 base and J by 1 base, with 8 bases between the two germline ends. Per germline, CDR1 KGHSH and CDR2 LQKENI. This CDR3 has 14 residues. Written as DNA, the CDR3 is TGTGCCAGCTCACCACTTATAGATTCCTACGAGCAGTACTTC. This sequence encodes CASSPLIDSYEQYF.

This rearrangement joins TRBV5-1 to TRBJ2-3; D call uncertain. The CDR3 covers 12 residues. V was pared by 4 bases and J by 4 bases, with 7 bases between. The germline V gene has CDR1 SGHRS and CDR2 YFSETQ. CDR3 sequence reads: CASSPYSDTQYF. In DNA form, the CDR3 reads TGCGCCAGCAGCCCCTATTCAGATACGCAGTATTTT.

The genes are TRBV19 and TRBJ1-1; a possible D gene is TRBD1 (5 bases). Per the germline V gene, CDR1 is LNHDA and CDR2 is SQIVND (reference sequence). This CDR3 has 17 amino acids. Trimming removed 6 bases from V and 3 bases from J, with 23 bases in between. The CDR3 bases are TGTGCCAGTAGCTTAGGGGATGGATGGGGGAGGGACACTGAAGCTTTCTTT. Its translation is CASSLGDGWGRDTEAFF.

The V call is TRBV10-3, the J call TRBJ1-1; no clear D. V was shortened by 0 bases and J by 11 bases, with 10 bases between the two germline ends. Per germline, CDR1 ENHRY and CDR2 SYGVKD. CDR3 size: 12 residues. Here the CDR3 reads CAISESSEVAFF. The CDR3 DNA is TGTGCCATCAGTGAGTCGAGTGAGGTGGCTTTCTTT.

The chain recombines TRBV29-1 with TRBJ1-3; 10 nucleotides match TRBD1. There are 16 residues in the CDR3. From germline, CDR1 is SQVTM and CDR2 ANQGSEA. CDR3 protein: CRGTGEIIFAGNTIYF. CDR3 DNA: TGCAGGGGGACAGGGGAGATTATTTTCGCGGGAAACACCATATATTTT.

The chain joins TRBV5-4 to TRBJ2-5, with no clear D. CDR3 length: 13 amino acids. Germline V CDR1 and CDR2: SGHNT, YYREEE (reference sequence). The ends were cut back, 1 base at V and 0 bases at J, with 4 bases in the middle. The CDR3 loop is CASSLYNQETQYF. CDR3 coding DNA: TGTGCCAGCAGCTTGTACAACCAAGAGACCCAGTACTTC.

Only one count was recorded for this clone. The CDR3 spells CASSQGAGPSEQYF. CDR3 bases: TGTGCCAGCAGCCAAGGAGCGGGCCCCAGTGAGCAGTACTTC. V gene TRBV3-1 (or the pseudogene TRBV3-2) combines with J gene TRBJ2-7; D possibly corresponds to TRBD2 (6 bases). Trimming took off 1 base at V and 7 bases at J, with 14 bases between the two ends. The CDR3 contains 14 residues. Germline-derived CDR1 and CDR2 are LGHDT and YNNKEL (reference sequence).

The chain has TRBV27 and TRBJ1-4; 7 nucleotides agree with TRBD1. The trim removed 6 bases at V and 8 bases at J, leaving 9 bases unmatched. The CDR3 totals 14 residues. CDR1 and CDR2 from the germline V gene are MNHEY and SMNVEV (reference sequence). Written as DNA, the CDR3 is TGTGCCAGCAGGGAGACAGGGTTTACGGAAAAACTGTTTTTT. It specifies CASRETGFTEKLFF.

CDR3 amino acids: CASRGQSHSYDEQYF. CDR3 bases: TGTGCCAGCAGGGGACAGTCCCACAGCTACGACGAGCAGTACTTC. The gene calls are TRBV19 and TRBJ2-7; 7 nucleotides agree with TRBD1. The CDR3 is 15 residues long. Germline V gene lookup returns CDR1 LNHDA and CDR2 SQIVND (reference sequence). The trim removed 9 bases at V and 5 bases at J, leaving 16 bases unmatched.

The chain couples TRBV7-2 to TRBJ2-5; 14 positions agree with TRBD2. The CDR3 spans 16 residues. The germline V gene has CDR1 SGHTA and CDR2 FQGNSA. V shed 5 bases, J shed 5 bases, and the junction held 7 bases outside the gene matches. The CDR3 region has the DNA TGTGCCAGCAGCACGGGACTAGCGGGAGCTGGGGAGACCCAGTACTTC. Encoded protein: CASSTGLAGAGETQYF. The complete variable domain, with remaining parts taken from reference TRBV7-2 and TRBJ2-5, reads GAGVSQSPSNKVTEKGKDVELRCDPISGHTALYWYRQSLGQGLEFLIYFQGNSAPDKSGLPSDRFSAERTGGSVSTLTIQRTQQEDSAVYLCASSTGLAGAGETQYFGPGTRLLVL.

CDR3 bases: TGTGCCACCACGACCGGGACAGGGGTACCTAATGAGCAGTTCTTC. This codes for CATTTGTGVPNEQFF. The genes are TRBV30 and TRBJ2-1; 10 bases agree with TRBD1. There are 15 residues in the CDR3. J lost 7 bases, V lost 8 bases, and 14 bases had no gene match. Germline V gives CDR1 GTSNPN, CDR2 SVGIG (reference sequence).

This clone was detected only once. The gene calls are TRBV27 and TRBJ1-2, with 7 bases aligning to TRBD1. The CDR3 length is 13 residues. Germline-derived CDR1 and CDR2 are MNHEY and SMNVEV (reference sequence). V was clipped by 5 bases and J by 6 bases; unmatched bases: 6. CDR3 in DNA: TGTGCCAGCAGTACCATGCAGGGGGATGGCTACACCTTC. Translated, it gives CASSTMQGDGYTF.

This clone was counted a single time. The chain joins TRBV19 to TRBJ2-5; 7 bases align to TRBD2. Germline V gene sequence: CDR1 LNHDA, CDR2 SQIVND (reference sequence). With 3 bases clipped from V and 4 bases from J, the junction kept 2 bases outside the gene matches. This CDR3 spans 13 amino acids. Written as DNA, the CDR3 is TGTGCCAGTAGTATCGGGGAGGGAGAGACCCAGTACTTC. Amino acid sequence: CASSIGEGETQYF.

The chain couples TRBV5-1 to TRBJ2-2; TRBD1 agrees at 9 bases. Per the germline V gene, CDR1 is SGHRS and CDR2 is YFSETQ. The V and J ends lost 4 bases and 0 bases, in that order; junction bases with no gene match: 4. This CDR3 is 16 amino acids long. The CDR3 nucleotides read TGCGCCAGCAGCCCACGGACAGGGGCGAACACCGGGGAGCTGTTTTTT. As protein: CASSPRTGANTGELFF.

The gene calls are TRBV10-2 and TRBJ1-1; D is ambiguous. Trimming took off 0 bases at V and 0 bases at J, with 8 bases between the two ends. CDR3 length: 15 amino acids. From germline, CDR1 is WSHSY and CDR2 SAAADI. CDR3 sequence reads: CASSESLVMNTEAFF. The CDR3 DNA sequence: TGCGCCAGCAGTGAGTCCCTAGTGATGAACACTGAAGCTTTCTTT.